This TCR beta chain is from a study of technical replicates of blood from a handful of donors. Repertoires were generated with immunoSEQ multiplex PCR, while TCRdb's copy carries only in-frame clones and drops some. The profile shows about 59,000 clones, around 93% of them singletons. The germline CDR1 and CDR2 sequences are GTSNPN and SVGIG (reference sequence). Trimming took 4 bases from V and 6 from J; bases not matched to a gene: 7. The CDR3 contains 14 residues. The sample was PBMCs. The chain is built from TRBV30 and TRBJ2-1; 9 bases fit TRBD2. The receptor's source is a human donor in good health. Some clones in this sample may be carry-over from other donors' samples. CDR3 loop: CAWTAGGRANEQFF. DNA of the CDR3: TGTGCCTGGACAGCCGGCGGGAGGGCCAATGAGCAGTTCTTC.